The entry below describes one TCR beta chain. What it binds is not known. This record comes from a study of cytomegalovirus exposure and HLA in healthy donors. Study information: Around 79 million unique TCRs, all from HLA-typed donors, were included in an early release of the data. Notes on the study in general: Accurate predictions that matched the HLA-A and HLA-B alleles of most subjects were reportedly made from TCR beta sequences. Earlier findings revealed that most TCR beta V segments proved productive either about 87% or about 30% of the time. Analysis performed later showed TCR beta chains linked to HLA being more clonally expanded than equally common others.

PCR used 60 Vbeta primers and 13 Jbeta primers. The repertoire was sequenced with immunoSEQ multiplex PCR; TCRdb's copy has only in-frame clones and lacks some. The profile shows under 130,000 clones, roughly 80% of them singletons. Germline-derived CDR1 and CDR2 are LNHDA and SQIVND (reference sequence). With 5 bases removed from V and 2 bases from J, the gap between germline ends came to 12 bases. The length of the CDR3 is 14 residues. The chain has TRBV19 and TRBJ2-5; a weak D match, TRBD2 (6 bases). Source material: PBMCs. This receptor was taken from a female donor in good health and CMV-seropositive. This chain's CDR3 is CASSPSSAQETQYF. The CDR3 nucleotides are TGTGCCAGTAGTCCTTCTAGCGCTCAAGAGACCCAGTACTTC.